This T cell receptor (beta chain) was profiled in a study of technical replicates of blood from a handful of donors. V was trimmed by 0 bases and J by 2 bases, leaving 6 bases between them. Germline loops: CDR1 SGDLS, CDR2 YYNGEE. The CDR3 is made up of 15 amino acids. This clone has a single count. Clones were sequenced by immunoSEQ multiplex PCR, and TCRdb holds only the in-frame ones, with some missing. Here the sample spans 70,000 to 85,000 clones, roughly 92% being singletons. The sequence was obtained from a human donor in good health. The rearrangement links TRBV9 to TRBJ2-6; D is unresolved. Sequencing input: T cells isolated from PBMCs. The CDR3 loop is CASSVDRAGANVLTF. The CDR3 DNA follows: TGTGCCAGCAGCGTAGACCGGGCTGGGGCCAACGTCCTGACTTTC.